The clone carrying this T cell receptor (beta chain) was seen once. Libraries were prepared by immunoSEQ multiplex PCR; TCRdb keeps only in-frame clonotypes and omits some of them. Of 280,000 or so clones in the sample, around 85% are singletons; the top ten hold under 3%. The length of the CDR3 is 15 residues. The germline gives CDR1 SGHAT, CDR2 FQNNGV. V trimming: 1 base; J trimming: 9 bases; junction bases outside the gene matches: 2. This sample was included in a study of blood T cell repertoires in COVID-19. Individuals aged 18 to 89 years were recruited from fewer than 30 US areas. The sequenced material came from PBMCs or T cells enriched from blood (not recorded which). This sequence originates from a woman aged 45 to 65 who had recovered from COVID-19. The chain combines TRBV11-2 with TRBJ1-6; 11 bases align to TRBD1. Here the CDR3 DNA reads TGTGCCAGCAGCTTAGCCGGGACAGGGGGTTCACCCCTCCACTTT. Its protein is CASSLAGTGGSPLHF.